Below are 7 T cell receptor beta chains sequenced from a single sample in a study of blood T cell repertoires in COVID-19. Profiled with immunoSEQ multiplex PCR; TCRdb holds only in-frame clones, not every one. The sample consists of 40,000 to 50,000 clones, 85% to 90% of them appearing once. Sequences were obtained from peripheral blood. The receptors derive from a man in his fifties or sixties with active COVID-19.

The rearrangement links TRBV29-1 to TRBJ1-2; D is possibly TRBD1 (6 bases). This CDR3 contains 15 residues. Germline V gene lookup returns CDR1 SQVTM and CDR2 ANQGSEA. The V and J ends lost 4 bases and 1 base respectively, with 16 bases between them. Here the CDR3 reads CSVVGQKDFNYGYTF. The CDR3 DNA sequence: TGCAGCGTTGTAGGACAGAAAGATTTTAACTATGGCTACACCTTC.

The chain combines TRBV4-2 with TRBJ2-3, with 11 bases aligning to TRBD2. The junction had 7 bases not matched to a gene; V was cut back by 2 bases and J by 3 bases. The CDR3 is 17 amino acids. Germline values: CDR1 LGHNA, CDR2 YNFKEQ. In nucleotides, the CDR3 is TGTGCCAGCAGCCAACCTGGGACTAGCGGCCTGACAGATACGCAGTATTTT. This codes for CASSQPGTSGLTDTQYF.

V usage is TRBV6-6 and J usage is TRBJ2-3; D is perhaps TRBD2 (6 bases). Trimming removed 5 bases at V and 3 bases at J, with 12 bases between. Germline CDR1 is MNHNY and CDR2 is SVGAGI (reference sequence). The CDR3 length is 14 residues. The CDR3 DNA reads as TGTGCCAGCAGTCAGGGTGGGGGGACAGATACGCAGTATTTT. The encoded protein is CASSQGGGTDTQYF.

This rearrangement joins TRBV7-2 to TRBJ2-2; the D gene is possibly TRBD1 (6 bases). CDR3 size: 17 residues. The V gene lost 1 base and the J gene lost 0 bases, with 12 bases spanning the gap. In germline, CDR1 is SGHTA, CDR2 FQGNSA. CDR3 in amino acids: CASSLDLGQTNTGELFF. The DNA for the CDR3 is TGTGCCAGCAGCTTAGACTTAGGACAGACGAACACCGGGGAGCTGTTTTTT.

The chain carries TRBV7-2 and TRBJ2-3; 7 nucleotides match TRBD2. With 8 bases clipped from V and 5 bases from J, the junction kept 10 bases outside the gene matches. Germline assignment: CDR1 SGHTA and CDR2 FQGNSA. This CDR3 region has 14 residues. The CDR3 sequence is CASLNKGRGDTQYF. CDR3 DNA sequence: TGTGCCAGCCTCAACAAGGGGAGGGGAGATACGCAGTATTTT. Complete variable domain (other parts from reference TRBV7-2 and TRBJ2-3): GAGVSQSPSNKVTEKGKDVELRCDPISGHTALYWYRQSLGQGLEFLIYFQGNSAPDKSGLPSDRFSAERTGGSVSTLTIQRTQQEDSAVYLCASLNKGRGDTQYFGPGTRLTVL.

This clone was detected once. The CDR3 protein is CASSLRGHSAGGGTDTQYF. DNA for the CDR3: TGTGCCAGCAGCTTACGGGGGCACAGTGCAGGGGGAGGCACAGATACGCAGTATTTT. V gene TRBV7-3 combines with J gene TRBJ2-3, with D possibly being TRBD1 (7 bases). The germline V gene has CDR1 SGHTA and CDR2 FQGTGA. CDR3 size: 19 residues. Trimming stripped 2 bases from V and 1 base from J, with 22 bases between.

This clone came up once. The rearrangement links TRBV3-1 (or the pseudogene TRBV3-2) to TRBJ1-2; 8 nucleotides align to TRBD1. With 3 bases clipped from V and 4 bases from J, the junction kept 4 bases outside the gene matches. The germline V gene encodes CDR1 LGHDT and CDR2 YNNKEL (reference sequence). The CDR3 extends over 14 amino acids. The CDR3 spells CASSHRGPGYGYTF. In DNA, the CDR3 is TGTGCCAGCAGCCACAGGGGGCCTGGCTATGGCTACACCTTC.